This T cell receptor (beta chain) derives from a study of PD-1 blockade in mismatch repair-deficient tumors. Overall study context: Patients had approximately 11 mismatch repair-deficient cancer types and were previously treated and progressing.

Findings of the study overall: Rapid post-treatment expansion, then contraction, generally preceding radiologic response, marked tumor-resident clones.

The TCR-sequenced patients were a few responders to pembrolizumab. Some clones are missing from TCRdb's copy, which holds only in-frame ones; the method was immunoSEQ multiplex PCR. The sample lists about 21,000 clones; almost 85% were seen once. Germline CDR1 reads SGHTA; CDR2 reads FQGNSA. The ends were cut back, 6 bases at V and 4 bases at J, with 9 bases in the middle. The CDR3 length is 13 residues. Turning to this clone: Its specificity is not known.

The chain links TRBV7-2 to TRBJ1-4, with D hard to call. The sample here was peripheral blood, taken 2 weeks after starting pembrolizumab. The origin of this receptor is an adult with mismatch repair-deficient cancer. The DNA for the CDR3 is TGTGCCAGCAGTCTCCTGTATAATGAAAAACTGTTTTTT. Amino acids: CASSLLYNEKLFF.